The source of this T cell receptor (beta chain) is a study of Graves' ophthalmopathy and Graves' hyperthyroidism. Study findings and constraints: Most thyroid clonotypes with frequency above 0.001 were detected in blood too. The model's ophthalmopathy progression predictions had just under 71% sensitivity and approximately 72% specificity.

As concerns this clonotype: Its target is unknown.

Germline lookup yields CDR1 MNHNS and CDR2 SASEGT. V was clipped by 4 bases and J by 5 bases, with 14 bases between them. This CDR3 spans 14 amino acids. The authors amplified TCR beta CDR3 regions from RNA transcripts. HTBI-primed first-round RT-PCR preceded second-round multiplex PCR. A single record per CDR3 protein comes from TCRdb applying MiXCR to the multiplex PCR reads. The sample consists of roughly 610,000 distinct CDR3 sequences, around a fifth of them appearing once. Hyperthyroidism qualified as stable when ophthalmopathy did not develop within 18 months of follow-up. This clonotype was sampled from a woman in her late teens or twenties with stable Graves' hyperthyroidism. Some clones in this sample may be carry-over from other donors' samples. The sample comprised peripheral blood. V and J are TRBV6-1 and TRBJ1-1; tentative D call: TRBD1 (5 bases). In nucleotides, the CDR3 is TGTGCCAGCAGTGCAGGGAGGGATGGAACTGAAGCTTTCTTT. Protein product: CASSAGRDGTEAFF.